This T cell receptor (beta chain) was captured by sequencing in a study of blood T cells in healthy people across ages (dated by TCRdb to the mid-2010s). Some background on the complete study: In model experiments, template switching captured roughly one uniquely barcoded TCR beta cDNA molecule for every two T cells. Four age groups were formed from the donors: young (average about 16 years), middle-aged (roughly 38), aged (about 62) and long-lived (about 80). The study analyzed two additional independent replicas of 1 million unique cDNA reads from the same blood draw for two donors, one aged 18 to 30 and one aged 80 or older. To track age-related changes in TCR beta repertoire diversity, the study relied on deep sequencing normalized with unique cDNA molecular identifiers.

The CDR3 spans 15 residues, from the cysteine through the phenylalanine. The retained sequence is limited to the CDR3, 45 bases, with the frame set at the first base. The germline V gene gives CDR1 as MGHRA and CDR2 as YSYEKL. V was cut back by 1 base and J by 4 bases, leaving a gap of 13 bases between them. Comments on this clonotype: Its antigen target is currently unknown. No much larger clone is present one base from it, and per-base qualities are unavailable.

The roughly 39 donors, aged roughly 6 to 95 years, were systemically healthy Caucasian individuals from Russia. Each donor gave about 10 milliliters of peripheral blood, drawn into EDTA-treated Vacutainer tubes. Ficoll-Paque density-gradient centrifugation was used to isolate PBMCs, with at least 6.5 million per sample. Total RNA, at least 5 micrograms per sample, was extracted from PBMCs with Trizol reagent. Naive CD45RAhigh/CD27high T cell percentages were measured by flow cytometry on a PBMC aliquot from every donor. The library relied on 5' RACE. Instrument used: Illumina HiSeq 2500. A second roughly 6 to 12 cycle PCR used a sample-barcoded 5' primer and a J-beta primer mix. A unique molecular identifier was introduced onto each TCR beta cDNA molecule by a template-switch 5' adaptor carrying 12 random nucleotides. Each sample yielded at least 2.5 million CDR3-containing paired-end reads. First-strand cDNA synthesis was performed from all RNA using the Mint cDNA synthesis kit, with priming by a TRBC-specific oligonucleotide. Following uracil-DNA glycosylase treatment, all cDNA underwent a first 18-cycle PCR with the universal primers M1SS and BC2_uni_R. In the paper's pipeline: Normalization of each sample was performed by random selection of 1 million high-quality reads, each carrying a distinct molecular identifier. Reads sharing molecular identifiers were discarded rather than binned into consensus sequences. MiTCR, run with a Q25 quality threshold and the strictest error-elimination algorithm, handled CDR3 identification, clonotype clustering and error correction. A nonparametric unseen species model with Euler transformation was used to estimate a lower bound on total TCR beta diversity. TCRdb itself trimmed the public reads at Q25 with fastp, ran MiXCR and retained productive beta chains. Merged by CDR3 protein, the rows form single entries marked with the most common genes and DNA. The V and J calls were determined by TCRdb, not by the authors. In this sample the table shows over 750,000 distinct CDR3 sequences, more than 20% of which occur a single time. The ten largest clonotypes hold under 9.5% of the sample.

Overall study results and their limits: Total diversity estimates from one million sequenced T cells were considered lower bounds and underestimates. As age increased, observed TCR beta diversity per million T cells dropped in a roughly linear way, and a significant reduction was already evident by age about 36. The long-lived group showed more naive CD4+ T cells, fewer expanded clones and increased TCR diversity than the aged group, suggesting age selection. Donor CMV infection status was unknown, potentially confounding age-related changes in expanded clonotypes. Since profiling was done on bulk unsorted PBMCs, naive and antigen-experienced compartments could not be conclusively compared. There was a strong correlation between observed TCR beta diversity and the percentage of naive T cells measured by flow cytometry.

This sample also belongs to another study, concerning T cells of mothers and their children. From the second report: Nine systemically healthy Caucasian individuals, comprising three mothers and their six children, were included as donors. cDNA synthesis consumed the entire amount of extracted RNA, loaded at approximately 1.4 ug RNA in each 15 ul reaction. In the second PCR, the M1S primer added sample barcodes and 2-4 random nucleotides. Over 10 million TCR beta CDR3 reads came from each mother, compared with roughly 2.8 million reads from each child. Thymic selection similarly shapes TCR recombination output in related and unrelated pairs, with minor effect from inherited differences. Normalized repertoire overlap was always found to be slightly, but never significantly, higher in related mother-child pairs than in unrelated mother-child pairs. No persistent microchimeric T cell clones were found, with a detection sensitivity of approximately 100 clones per million clonotypes. Deep NGS was used in the study to compare the TCR beta repertoires of mothers and children and to look for features that separate related mother-child pairs from unrelated individuals. Mothers averaged about 40 +/- 4 years of age and children averaged about 10 +/- 4 years. After adapter ligation was performed with NEBNext reagents, the libraries were sequenced on an Illumina HiSeq 2000 with 100+100 nt paired-end reads. Mother and child libraries were prepared a month apart and sequenced in separate runs to prevent cross-contamination. Each donor had between about 450,000 and 2,200,000 distinct TCR beta clonotypes identified. Naive TCR beta clonotypes were estimated from low-frequency clonotypes matched to each donor's FACS-determined naive share, without sorting.

In this chain, TRBV4-1 is recombined with TRBJ1-1; the best D guess is TRBD1, with 5 bases matching. This sequence originates from a boy between 10 and 17 years old in good health. The sequenced sample consisted of blood. The CDR3: CASSQVAGRVTEAFF. The DNA sequence is TGCGCCAGCAGCCAAGTGGCAGGGCGCGTCACTGAAGCTTTCTTT.